The 3 T cell receptor beta chains presented below share a single source sample, sequenced in a study of T-cell reconstitution after alpha-beta-depleted transplantation in children. TCRbeta library construction was performed incorporating unique molecular identifiers. MiXCR, applied by TCRdb to the PCR reads, yields one record per CDR3 protein. Of about 340,000 distinct CDR3 sequences listed, 10% are singletons. The sequences come from PBMCs from the stem cell graft donor, collected from the stem cell graft. These receptors were collected from a human donor who donated a stem cell graft to a child with acute lymphoblastic leukemia.

This clonotype was picked up a small number of times. V usage is TRBV7-2 and J usage is TRBJ2-5; D uncertain. V dropped 1 base and J dropped 1 base, with 10 bases sitting between them. Germline V lookup: CDR1 SGHTA, CDR2 FQGNSA. The CDR3 is 15 amino acids. The DNA for the CDR3 is TGTGCCAGCAGCTTAGTAAGTCAGATCCAAGAGACCCAGTACTTC. As protein: CASSLVSQIQETQYF.

This chain joins TRBV20-1 and TRBJ1-1; D is ambiguous. Germline CDR1 and CDR2: DFQATT and SNEGSKA (reference sequence). The CDR3 consists of 13 residues. Trimming removed 2 bases from V and 1 base from J, with 8 bases in between. The CDR3 DNA reads TGCAGTGCTAGATTAGGCCCGAACACTGAAGCTTTCTTT. Translation: CSARLGPNTEAFF.

The chain is built from TRBV5-1 and TRBJ2-3, with 8 bases lining up with TRBD2. The CDR3 covers 17 residues. The J segment lost 4 bases and the V segment lost 4 bases, leaving 14 bases of the junction unmatched. The germline CDR1 and CDR2 sequences are SGHRS and YFSETQ. The CDR3 loop is CASSPYSSGSYPDTQYF. CDR3 DNA: TGCGCCAGCAGCCCCTATTCGAGCGGGAGTTACCCAGATACGCAGTATTTT.